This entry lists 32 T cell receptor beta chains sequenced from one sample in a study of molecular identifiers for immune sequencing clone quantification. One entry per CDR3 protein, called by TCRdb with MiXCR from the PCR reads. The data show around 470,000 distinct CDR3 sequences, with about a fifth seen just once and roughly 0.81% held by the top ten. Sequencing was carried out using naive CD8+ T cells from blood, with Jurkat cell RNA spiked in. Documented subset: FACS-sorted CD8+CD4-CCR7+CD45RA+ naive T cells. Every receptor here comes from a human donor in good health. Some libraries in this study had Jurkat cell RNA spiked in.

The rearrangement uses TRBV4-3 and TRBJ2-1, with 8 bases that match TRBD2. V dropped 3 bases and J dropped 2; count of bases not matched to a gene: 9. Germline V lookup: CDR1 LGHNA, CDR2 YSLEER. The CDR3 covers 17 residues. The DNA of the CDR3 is TGCGCCAGCAGCCAGCCCTACGAGCGGGGGACCTACAATGAGCAGTTCTTC. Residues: CASSQPYERGTYNEQFF.

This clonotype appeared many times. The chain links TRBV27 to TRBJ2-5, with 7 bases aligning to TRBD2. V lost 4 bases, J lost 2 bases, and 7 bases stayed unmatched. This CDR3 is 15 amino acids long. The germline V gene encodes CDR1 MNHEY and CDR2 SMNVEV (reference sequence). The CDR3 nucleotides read TGTGCCAGCAGTTCCCTTAGCGGGTTTCAAGAGACCCAGTACTTC. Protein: CASSSLSGFQETQYF.

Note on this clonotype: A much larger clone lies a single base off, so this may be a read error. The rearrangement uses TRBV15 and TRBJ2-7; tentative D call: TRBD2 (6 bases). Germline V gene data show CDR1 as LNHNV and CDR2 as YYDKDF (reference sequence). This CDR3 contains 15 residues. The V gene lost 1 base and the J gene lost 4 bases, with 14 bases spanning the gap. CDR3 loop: CATSRARGSGYEQYF. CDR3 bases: TGTGCCACCAGCAGAGCGAGGGGAAGCGGGTACGAGCAGTACTTC.

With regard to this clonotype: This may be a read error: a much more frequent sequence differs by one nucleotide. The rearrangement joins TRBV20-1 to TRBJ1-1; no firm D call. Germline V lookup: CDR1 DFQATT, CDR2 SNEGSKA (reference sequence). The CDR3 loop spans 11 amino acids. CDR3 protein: CGADLNTEAFF. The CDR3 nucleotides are TGCGGTGCTGACCTGAACACTGAAGCTTTCTTT.

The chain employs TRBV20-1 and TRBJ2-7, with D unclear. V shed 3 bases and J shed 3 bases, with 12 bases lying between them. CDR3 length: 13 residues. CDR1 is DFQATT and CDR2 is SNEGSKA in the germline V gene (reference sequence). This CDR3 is CSARETDGYEQYF. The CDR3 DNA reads TGCAGTGCTAGGGAAACGGACGGCTACGAGCAGTACTTC.

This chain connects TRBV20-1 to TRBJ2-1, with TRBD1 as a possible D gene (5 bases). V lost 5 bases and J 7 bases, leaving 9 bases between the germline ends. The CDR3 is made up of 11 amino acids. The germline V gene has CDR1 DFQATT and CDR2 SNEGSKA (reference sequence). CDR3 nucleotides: TGCAGTGCTCCCAGGGCTAATGAGCAGTTCTTC. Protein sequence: CSAPRANEQFF.

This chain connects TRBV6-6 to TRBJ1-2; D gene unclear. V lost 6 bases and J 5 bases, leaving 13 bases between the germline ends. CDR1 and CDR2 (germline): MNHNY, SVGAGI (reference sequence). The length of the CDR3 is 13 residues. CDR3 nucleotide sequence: TGTGCCAGCAGCCCGAGGGAAGATTATGGCTACACCTTC. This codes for CASSPREDYGYTF.

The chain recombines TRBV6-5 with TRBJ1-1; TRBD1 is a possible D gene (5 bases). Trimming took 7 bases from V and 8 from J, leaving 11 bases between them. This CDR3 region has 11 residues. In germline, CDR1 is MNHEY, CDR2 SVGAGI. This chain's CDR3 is CASNGAGEAFF. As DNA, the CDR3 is TGTGCCAGCAACGGGGCCGGGGAAGCTTTCTTT.

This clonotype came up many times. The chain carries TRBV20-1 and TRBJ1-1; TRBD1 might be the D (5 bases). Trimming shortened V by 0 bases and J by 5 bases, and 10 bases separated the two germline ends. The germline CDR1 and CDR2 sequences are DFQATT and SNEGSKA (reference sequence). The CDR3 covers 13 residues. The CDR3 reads CSARESRETEAFF. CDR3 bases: TGCAGTGCTAGAGAATCCAGGGAGACTGAAGCTTTCTTT.

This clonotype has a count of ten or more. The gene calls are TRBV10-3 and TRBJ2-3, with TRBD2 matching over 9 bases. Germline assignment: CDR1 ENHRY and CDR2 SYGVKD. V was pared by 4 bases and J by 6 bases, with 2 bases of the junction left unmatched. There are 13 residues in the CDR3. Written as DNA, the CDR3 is TGTGCCATCAGTGGGGGACTAGCCGATACGCAGTATTTT. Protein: CAISGGLADTQYF.

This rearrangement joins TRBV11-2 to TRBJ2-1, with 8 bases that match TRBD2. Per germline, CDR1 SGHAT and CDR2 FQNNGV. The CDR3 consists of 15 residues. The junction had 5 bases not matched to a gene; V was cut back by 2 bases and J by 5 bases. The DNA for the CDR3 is TGTGCCAGCAGCTTATGGCGGGGGGTTGACAATGAGCAGTTCTTC. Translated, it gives CASSLWRGVDNEQFF.

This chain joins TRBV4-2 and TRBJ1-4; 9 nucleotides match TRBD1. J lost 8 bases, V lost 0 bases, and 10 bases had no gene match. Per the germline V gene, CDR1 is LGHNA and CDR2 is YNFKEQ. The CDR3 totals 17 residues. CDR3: CASSQEYTGTGREKLFF. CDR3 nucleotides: TGTGCCAGCAGCCAAGAATATACCGGGACAGGGAGGGAAAAACTGTTTTTT.

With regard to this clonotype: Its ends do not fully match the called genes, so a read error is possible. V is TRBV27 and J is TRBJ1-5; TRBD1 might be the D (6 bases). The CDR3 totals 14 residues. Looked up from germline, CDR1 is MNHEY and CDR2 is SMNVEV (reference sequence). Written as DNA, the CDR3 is TGTGCCAGCAGTCTATCCTCGGGGGCTCAGCCCCAGCATTTT. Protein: CASSLSSGAQPQHF.

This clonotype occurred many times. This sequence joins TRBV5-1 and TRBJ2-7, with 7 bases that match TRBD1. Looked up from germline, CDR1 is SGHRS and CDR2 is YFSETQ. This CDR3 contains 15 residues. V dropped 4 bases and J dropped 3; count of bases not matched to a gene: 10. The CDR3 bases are TGCGCCAGCAGCCAAACGGACAGGATCCTCTACGAGCAGTACTTC. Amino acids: CASSQTDRILYEQYF.

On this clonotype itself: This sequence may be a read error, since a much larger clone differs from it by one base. DNA for the CDR3: TGTGCCAGCAGCCGAGACAGCGGGGGGGCCGGTGATACGCAGTATTTT. Translating it yields CASSRDSGGAGDTQYF. The chain carries TRBV14 and TRBJ2-3, with TRBD2 matching over 10 bases. The germline CDR1 and CDR2 sequences are SGHDN and FVKESK. The CDR3 extends over 16 amino acids. Losses at the gene ends were 4 bases for V and 6 bases for J; bases not matched to a gene: 10.

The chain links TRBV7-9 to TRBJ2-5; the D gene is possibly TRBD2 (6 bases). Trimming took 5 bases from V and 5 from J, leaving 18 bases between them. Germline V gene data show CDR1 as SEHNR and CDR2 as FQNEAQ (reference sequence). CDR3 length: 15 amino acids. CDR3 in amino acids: CASSGSGGEGETQYF. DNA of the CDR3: TGTGCCAGCAGCGGGTCCGGGGGAGAGGGGGAGACCCAGTACTTC.

The CDR3 region is CASSPQLSSYNEQFF. DNA of the CDR3: TGTGCCAGCAGCCCCCAACTTAGCTCCTACAATGAGCAGTTCTTC. The chain has TRBV9 and TRBJ2-1, with D unresolved. Trimming stripped 4 bases from V and 0 bases from J, with 11 bases between. CDR1 and CDR2 (germline): SGDLS, YYNGEE. The CDR3 extends over 15 amino acids.

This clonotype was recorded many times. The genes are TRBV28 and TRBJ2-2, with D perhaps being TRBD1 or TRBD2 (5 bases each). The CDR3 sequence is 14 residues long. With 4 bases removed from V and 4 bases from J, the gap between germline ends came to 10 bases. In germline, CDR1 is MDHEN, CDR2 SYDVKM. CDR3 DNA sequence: TGTGCCAGCAGTTGGGACGGTCTCACCGGGGAGCTGTTTTTT. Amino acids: CASSWDGLTGELFF.

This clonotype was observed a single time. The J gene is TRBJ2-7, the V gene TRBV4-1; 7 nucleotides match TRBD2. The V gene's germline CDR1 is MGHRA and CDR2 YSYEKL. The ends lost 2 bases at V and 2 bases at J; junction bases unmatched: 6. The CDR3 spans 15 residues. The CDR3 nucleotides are TGCGCCAGCAGCCAAAGGGCTAGCGGCCCCTACGAGCAGTACTTC. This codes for CASSQRASGPYEQYF.

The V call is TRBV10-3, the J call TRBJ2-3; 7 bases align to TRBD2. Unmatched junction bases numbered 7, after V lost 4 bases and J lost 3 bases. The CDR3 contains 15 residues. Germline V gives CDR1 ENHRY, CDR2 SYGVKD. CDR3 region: CAISGGGSGTDTQYF. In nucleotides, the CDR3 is TGTGCCATCAGTGGGGGAGGGTCTGGGACAGATACGCAGTATTTT.

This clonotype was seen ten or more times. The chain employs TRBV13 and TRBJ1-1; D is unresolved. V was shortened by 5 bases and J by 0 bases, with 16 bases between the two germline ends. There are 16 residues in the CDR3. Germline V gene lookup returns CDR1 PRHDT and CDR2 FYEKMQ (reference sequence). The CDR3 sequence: CASSPLGMEVNTEAFF. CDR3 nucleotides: TGTGCCAGCAGCCCCCTGGGTATGGAGGTGAACACTGAAGCTTTCTTT.

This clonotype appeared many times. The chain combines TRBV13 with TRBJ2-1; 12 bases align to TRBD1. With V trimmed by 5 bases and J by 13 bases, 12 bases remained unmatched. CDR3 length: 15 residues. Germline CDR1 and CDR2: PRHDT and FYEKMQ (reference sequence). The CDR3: CASSPYGTGGKDQFF. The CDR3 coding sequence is TGTGCCAGCAGCCCCTACGGGACAGGGGGCAAGGATCAGTTCTTC.

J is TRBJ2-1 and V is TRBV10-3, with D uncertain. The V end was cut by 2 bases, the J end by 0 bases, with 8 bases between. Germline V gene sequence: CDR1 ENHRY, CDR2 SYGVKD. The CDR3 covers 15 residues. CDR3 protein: CAISEPTRSYNEQFF. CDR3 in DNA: TGTGCCATCAGTGAGCCCACCCGCTCCTACAATGAGCAGTTCTTC.

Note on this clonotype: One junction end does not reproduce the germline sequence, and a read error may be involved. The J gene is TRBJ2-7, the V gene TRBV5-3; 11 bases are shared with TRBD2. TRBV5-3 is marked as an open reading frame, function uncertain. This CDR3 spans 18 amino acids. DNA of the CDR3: TGTGCCAGCAGCTTGGACAGTTCGCTAGCGGGAGGCTACTACGAGCAGTACTTC. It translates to CASSLDSSLAGGYYEQYF.

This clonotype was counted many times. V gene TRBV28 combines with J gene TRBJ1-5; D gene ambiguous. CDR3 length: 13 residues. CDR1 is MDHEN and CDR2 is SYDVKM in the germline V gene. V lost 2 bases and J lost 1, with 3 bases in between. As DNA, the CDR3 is TGTGCCAGCAGTTTACGGAGCAATCAGCCCCAGCATTTT. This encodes CASSLRSNQPQHF.

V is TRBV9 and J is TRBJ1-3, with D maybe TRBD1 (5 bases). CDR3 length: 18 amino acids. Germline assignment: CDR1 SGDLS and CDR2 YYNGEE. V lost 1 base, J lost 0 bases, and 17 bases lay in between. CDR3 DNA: TGTGCCAGCAGCGTACCGAACCCGGCAGGGTTCTCTGGAAACACCATATATTTT. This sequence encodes CASSVPNPAGFSGNTIYF.

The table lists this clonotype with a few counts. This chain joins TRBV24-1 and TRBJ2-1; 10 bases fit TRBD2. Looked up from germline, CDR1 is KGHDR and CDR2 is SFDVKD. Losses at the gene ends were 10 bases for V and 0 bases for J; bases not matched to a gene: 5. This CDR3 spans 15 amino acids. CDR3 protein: CATEAGGSSYNEQFF. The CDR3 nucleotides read TGTGCCACGGAAGCGGGGGGGAGCTCCTACAATGAGCAGTTCTTC.

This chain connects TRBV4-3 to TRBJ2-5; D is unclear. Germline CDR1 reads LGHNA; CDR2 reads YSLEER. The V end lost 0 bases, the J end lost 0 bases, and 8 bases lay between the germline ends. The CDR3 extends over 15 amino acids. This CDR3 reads CASSQDVGNQETQYF. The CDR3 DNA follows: TGCGCCAGCAGCCAAGATGTTGGCAACCAAGAGACCCAGTACTTC.

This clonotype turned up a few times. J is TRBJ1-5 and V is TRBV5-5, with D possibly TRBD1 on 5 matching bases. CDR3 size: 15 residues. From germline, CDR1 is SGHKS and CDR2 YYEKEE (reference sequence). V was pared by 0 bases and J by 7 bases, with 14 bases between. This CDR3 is CASSLAQGGVQPQHF. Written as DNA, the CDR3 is TGTGCCAGCAGCTTGGCGCAGGGTGGCGTGCAGCCCCAGCATTTT.

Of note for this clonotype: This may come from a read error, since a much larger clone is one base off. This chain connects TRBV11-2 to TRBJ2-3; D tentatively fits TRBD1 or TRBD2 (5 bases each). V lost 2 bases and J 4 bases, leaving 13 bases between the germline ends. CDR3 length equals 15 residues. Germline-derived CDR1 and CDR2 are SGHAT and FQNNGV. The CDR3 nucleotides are TGTGCCAGCAGCTTAAGGTGGGACCTTGCAGATACGCAGTATTTT. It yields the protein CASSLRWDLADTQYF. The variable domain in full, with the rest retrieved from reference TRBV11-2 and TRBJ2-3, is EAGVAQSPRYKIIEKRQSVAFWCNPISGHATLYWYQQILGQGPKLLIQFQNNGVVDDSQLPKDRFSAERLKGVDSTLKIQPAKLEDSAVYLCASSLRWDLADTQYFGPGTRLTVL.

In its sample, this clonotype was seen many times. The CDR3 DNA is TGCAGTGCTAGATTGCGGGAGCCTCCTCGCGAGCAGTACTTC. Residues: CSARLREPPREQYF. V usage is TRBV20-1 and J usage is TRBJ2-7, with 7 nucleotides matching TRBD2. Unmatched junction bases numbered 10, after V lost 2 bases and J lost 6 bases. The CDR3 is made up of 14 amino acids. CDR1 is DFQATT, CDR2 SNEGSKA, per germline (reference sequence).

The chain's CDR3 is CASSPWTGTSYEQYF. In DNA form, the CDR3 reads TGTGCCAGTAGTCCCTGGACAGGGACTTCCTACGAGCAGTACTTC. The rearrangement uses TRBV19 and TRBJ2-7; 8 nucleotides align to TRBD1. This CDR3 is built from 15 residues. Trimming cost V 5 bases and J 1 base; bases outside gene matches: 7. Germline V gene data show CDR1 as LNHDA and CDR2 as SQIVND (reference sequence).